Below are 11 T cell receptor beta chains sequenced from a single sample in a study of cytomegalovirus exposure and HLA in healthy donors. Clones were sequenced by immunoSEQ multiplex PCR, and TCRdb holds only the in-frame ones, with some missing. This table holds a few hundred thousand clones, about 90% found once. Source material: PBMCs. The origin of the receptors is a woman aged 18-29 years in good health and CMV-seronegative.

In DNA form, the CDR3 reads TGTGCGAGTCAACGGGGGGGCCCGAGTGCATATGGCTACACCTTC. Amino acids: CASQRGGPSAYGYTF. This rearrangement joins TRBV19 to TRBJ1-2, with D perhaps matching TRBD1 (6 bases). The length of the CDR3 is 15 residues. The germline gives CDR1 LNHDA, CDR2 SQIVND (reference sequence). Drawing the rest from reference TRBV19 and TRBJ1-2, the complete variable domain is DGGITQSPKYLFRKEGQNVTLSCEQNLNHDAMYWYRQDPGQGLRLIYYSQIVNDFQKGDIAEGYSVSREKKESFPLTVTSAQKNPTAFYLCASQRGGPSAYGYTFGSGTRLTVV.

In nucleotides, the CDR3 is TGTGCCAGCAGTTTAGGTACAGGGGGGAACACTGAAGCTTTCTTT. Protein sequence: CASSLGTGGNTEAFF. The gene calls are TRBV27 and TRBJ1-1; 8 nucleotides align to TRBD1. The length of the CDR3 is 15 residues. V lost 2 bases, J lost 1 base, and 3 bases stayed unmatched. Looked up from germline, CDR1 is MNHEY and CDR2 is SMNVEV (reference sequence).

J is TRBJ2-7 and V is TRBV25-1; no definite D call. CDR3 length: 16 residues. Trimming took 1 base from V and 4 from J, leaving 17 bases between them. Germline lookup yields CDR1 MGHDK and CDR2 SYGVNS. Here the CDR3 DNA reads TGTGCCAGCAGTGAATCGGTCGCGGCGCCGAGTTACGAGCAGTACTTC. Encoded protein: CASSESVAAPSYEQYF.

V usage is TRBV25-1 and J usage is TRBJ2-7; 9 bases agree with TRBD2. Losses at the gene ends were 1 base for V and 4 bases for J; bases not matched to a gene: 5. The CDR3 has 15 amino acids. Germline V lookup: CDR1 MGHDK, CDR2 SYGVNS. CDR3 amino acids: CASSEFGTSSYEQYF. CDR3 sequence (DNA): TGTGCCAGCAGTGAATTTGGGACTAGCAGTTACGAGCAGTACTTC.

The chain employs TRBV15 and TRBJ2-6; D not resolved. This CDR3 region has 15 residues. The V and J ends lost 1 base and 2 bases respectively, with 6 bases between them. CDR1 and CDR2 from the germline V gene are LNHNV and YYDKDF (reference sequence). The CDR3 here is CATSRVTAGANVLTF. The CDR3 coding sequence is TGTGCCACCAGCAGAGTAACGGCTGGGGCCAACGTCCTGACTTTC.

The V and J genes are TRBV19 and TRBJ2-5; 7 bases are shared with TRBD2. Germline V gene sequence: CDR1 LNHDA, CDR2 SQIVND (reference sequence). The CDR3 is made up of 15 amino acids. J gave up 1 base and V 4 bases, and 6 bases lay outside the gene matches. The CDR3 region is CASSRPSGAQETQYF. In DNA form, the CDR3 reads TGTGCCAGTAGTAGGCCTAGCGGCGCCCAAGAGACCCAGTACTTC.

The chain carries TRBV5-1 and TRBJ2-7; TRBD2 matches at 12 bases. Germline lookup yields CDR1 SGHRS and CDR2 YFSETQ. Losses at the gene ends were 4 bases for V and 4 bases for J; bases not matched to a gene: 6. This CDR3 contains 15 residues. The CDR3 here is CASSPTGTSGYEQYF. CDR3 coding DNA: TGCGCCAGCAGCCCGACCGGGACTAGCGGGTACGAGCAGTACTTC.

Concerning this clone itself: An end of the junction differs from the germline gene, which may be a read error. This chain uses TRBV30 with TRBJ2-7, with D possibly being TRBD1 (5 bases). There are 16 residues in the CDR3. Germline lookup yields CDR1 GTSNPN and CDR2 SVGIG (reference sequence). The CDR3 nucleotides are TGTGCCTGGGGTGTCCTTGACAGTCGGATCTCCTACGAGCAGTACTTC. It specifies CAWGVLDSRISYEQYF.

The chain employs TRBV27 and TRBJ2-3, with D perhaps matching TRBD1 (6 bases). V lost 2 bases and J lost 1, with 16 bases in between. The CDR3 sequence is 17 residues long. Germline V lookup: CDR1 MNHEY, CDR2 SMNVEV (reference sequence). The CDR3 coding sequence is TGTGCCAGCAGTTTAGGTGCAGGGGCACTGGGCACAGATACGCAGTATTTT. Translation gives CASSLGAGALGTDTQYF.

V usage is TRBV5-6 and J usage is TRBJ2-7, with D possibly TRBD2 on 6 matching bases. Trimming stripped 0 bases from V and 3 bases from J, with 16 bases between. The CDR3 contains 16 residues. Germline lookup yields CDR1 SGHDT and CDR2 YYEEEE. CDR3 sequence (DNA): TGTGCCAGCAGCTTGGCCGGAGAGGGGAGGTTCTACGAGCAGTACTTC. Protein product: CASSLAGEGRFYEQYF.

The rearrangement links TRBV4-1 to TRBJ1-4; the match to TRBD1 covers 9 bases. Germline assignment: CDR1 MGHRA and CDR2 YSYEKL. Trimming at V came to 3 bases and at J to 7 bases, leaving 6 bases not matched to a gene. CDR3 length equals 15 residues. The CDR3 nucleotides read TGCGCCAGCAGCCACCGCCCGGGACAGGGTGAAAAACTGTTTTTT. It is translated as CASSHRPGQGEKLFF.